This record concerns one T cell receptor (beta chain) sequence. The sample belongs to a study of blood T cell repertoires in COVID-19. Study as a whole: COVID-19 samples from acute and convalescent phases originated in the United States, Italy and Spain. From T cells, B-cell-depleted T cells, or PBMCs came the material, which was cDNA or gDNA.

Germline assignment: CDR1 SGHAT and CDR2 FQNNGV. V was clipped by 3 bases and J by 2 bases, with 8 bases between them. The CDR3 has 14 residues. Per the study methods: It was from reference gene primer amplification that nucleated cell counts were estimated. Sequencing used immunoSEQ multiplex PCR; TCRdb keeps in-frame clones, though not all of them. That table is the source of V, J and clone size, and D and trimming were worked out from the DNA. The table records under 150,000 clones, 84% of them present only once. The chain has TRBV11-2 and TRBJ2-1; D is possibly TRBD2 (5 bases). The source of this sequence is a woman aged 55-70 years with acute or convalescent COVID-19. The specimen sequenced was peripheral blood. This CDR3 reads CASSFWETYNEQFF. The DNA of the CDR3 is TGTGCCAGCAGCTTCTGGGAGACCTACAATGAGCAGTTCTTC.